This T cell receptor beta chain was captured in a study of cytomegalovirus exposure and HLA in healthy donors. Regarding the study as a whole: There were some V segments, including TRBV6-2 and TRBV6-3, excluded as indistinguishable. According to an earlier analysis, most TCR beta V segments yielded productive rearrangements about 87% or about 30% of the time. Most subjects had HLA-A and HLA-B alleles reportedly predicted accurately by TCR beta sequences.

The CDR3 covers 15 residues. The germline V and J ends were trimmed by 6 bases and 0 bases, with 14 bases remaining between them. Germline CDR1 is MNHNY and CDR2 is SVGAGI (reference sequence). The PCR used 60 Vbeta and 13 Jbeta primers. The data were produced by immunoSEQ multiplex PCR, yet TCRdb's version contains in-frame clones alone and is incomplete. The table lists approximately 180,000 clones, around 79% of them singletons. Donors likely had unrecorded immune exposures despite being nominally healthy when sampled. To note about this clone: Its antigen is not identified.

This receptor was identified in a woman in her forties or fifties in good health and CMV-seronegative. Sequencing was done on a sample of PBMCs. The chain carries TRBV6-6 and TRBJ1-2, with D maybe TRBD1 (5 bases). The CDR3 loop is CASRRYDRPNYGYTF. DNA for the CDR3: TGTGCCAGCAGAAGATACGACAGACCTAACTATGGCTACACCTTC.